This T cell receptor (beta chain) is from a study of blood T cell repertoires in COVID-19. Across the whole study: Spain, Italy and the United States supplied samples that represented acute and convalescent COVID-19. From T cells, B-cell-depleted T cells, or PBMCs came the material, which was cDNA or gDNA.

Original processing notes: Reference gene primers were amplified, and this amplification served to estimate nucleated cell counts. TCRdb's copy holds only in-frame clones and misses some; the assay was immunoSEQ multiplex PCR. D and trimming come from the DNA, and the V and J calls and clone size come from that table. The sample carries fewer than 150,000 clones, 80% to 90% recorded once. This clone was recorded once. The V end lost 5 bases, the J end lost 6 bases, and 16 bases lay between the germline ends. Germline V gene data show CDR1 as MDHEN and CDR2 as SYDVKM. The CDR3 spans 15 residues. This clonotype was sampled from a woman in her forties or fifties with acute or convalescent COVID-19. This chain joins TRBV28 and TRBJ1-4; D remains ambiguous. Source material: peripheral blood. DNA for the CDR3: TGTGCCAGCAGTCGGACTGTTAGGCGGCATGAAAAACTGTTTTTT. This gives the protein CASSRTVRRHEKLFF. The full variable domain, rest sourced from reference TRBV28 and TRBJ1-4, is DVKVTQSSRYLVKRTGEKVFLECVQDMDHENMFWYRQDPGLGLRLIYFSYDVKMKEKGDIPEGYSVSREKKERFSLILESASTNQTSMYLCASSRTVRRHEKLFFGSGTQLSVL.